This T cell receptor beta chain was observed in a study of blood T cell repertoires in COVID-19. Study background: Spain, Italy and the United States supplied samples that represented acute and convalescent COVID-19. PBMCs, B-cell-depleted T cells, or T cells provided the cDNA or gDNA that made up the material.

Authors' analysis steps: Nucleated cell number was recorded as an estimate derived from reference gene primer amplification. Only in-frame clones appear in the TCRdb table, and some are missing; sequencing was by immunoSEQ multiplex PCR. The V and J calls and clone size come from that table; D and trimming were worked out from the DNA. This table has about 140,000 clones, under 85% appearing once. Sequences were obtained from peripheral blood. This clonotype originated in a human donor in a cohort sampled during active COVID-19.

CDR3 protein: CASSSQGRGSYEQYF. CDR3 sequence (DNA): TGCGCCAGCAGCTCACAGGGACGGGGCTCCTACGAGCAGTACTTC. The J gene is TRBJ2-7, the V gene TRBV5-1; D may be TRBD1 (6 bases). CDR1 is SGHRS, CDR2 YFSETQ, per germline. The CDR3 runs 15 residues. Between the trimmed V and J ends, which lost 3 bases and 0 bases, there was a span of 13 bases.